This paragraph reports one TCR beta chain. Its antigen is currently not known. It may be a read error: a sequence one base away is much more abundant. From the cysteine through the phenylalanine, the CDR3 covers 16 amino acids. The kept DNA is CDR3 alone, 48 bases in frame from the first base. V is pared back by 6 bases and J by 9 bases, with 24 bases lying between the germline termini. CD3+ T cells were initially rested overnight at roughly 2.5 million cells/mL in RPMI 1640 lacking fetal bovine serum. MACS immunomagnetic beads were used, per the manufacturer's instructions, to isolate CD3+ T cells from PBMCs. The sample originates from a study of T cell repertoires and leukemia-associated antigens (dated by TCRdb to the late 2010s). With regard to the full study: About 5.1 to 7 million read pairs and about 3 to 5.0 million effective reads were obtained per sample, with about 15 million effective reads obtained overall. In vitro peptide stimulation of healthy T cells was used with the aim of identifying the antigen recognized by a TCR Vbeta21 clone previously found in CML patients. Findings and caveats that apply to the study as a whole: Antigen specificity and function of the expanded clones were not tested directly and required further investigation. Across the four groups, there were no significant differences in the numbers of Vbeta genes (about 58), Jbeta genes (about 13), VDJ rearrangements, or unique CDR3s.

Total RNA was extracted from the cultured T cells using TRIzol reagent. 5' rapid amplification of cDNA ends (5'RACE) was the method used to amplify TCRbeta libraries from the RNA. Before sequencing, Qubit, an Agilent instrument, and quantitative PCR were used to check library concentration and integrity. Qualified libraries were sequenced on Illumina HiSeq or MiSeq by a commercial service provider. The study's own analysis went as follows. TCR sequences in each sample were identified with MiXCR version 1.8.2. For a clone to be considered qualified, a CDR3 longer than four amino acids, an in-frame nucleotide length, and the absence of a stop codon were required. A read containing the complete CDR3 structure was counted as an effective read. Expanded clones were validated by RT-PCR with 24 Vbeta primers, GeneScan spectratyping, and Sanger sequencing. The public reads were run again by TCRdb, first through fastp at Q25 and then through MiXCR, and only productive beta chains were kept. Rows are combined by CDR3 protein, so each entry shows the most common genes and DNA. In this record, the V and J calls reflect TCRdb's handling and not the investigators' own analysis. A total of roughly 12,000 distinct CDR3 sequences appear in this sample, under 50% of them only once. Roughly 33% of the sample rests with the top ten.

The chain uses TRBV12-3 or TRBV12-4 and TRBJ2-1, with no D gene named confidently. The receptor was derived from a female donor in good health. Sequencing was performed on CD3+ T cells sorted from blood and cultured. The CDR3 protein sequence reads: CASSPFLVAKPSEQFF. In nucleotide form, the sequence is TGTGCCAGCAGCCCCTTTCTAGTGGCCAAACCCTCTGAGCAGTTCTTC.